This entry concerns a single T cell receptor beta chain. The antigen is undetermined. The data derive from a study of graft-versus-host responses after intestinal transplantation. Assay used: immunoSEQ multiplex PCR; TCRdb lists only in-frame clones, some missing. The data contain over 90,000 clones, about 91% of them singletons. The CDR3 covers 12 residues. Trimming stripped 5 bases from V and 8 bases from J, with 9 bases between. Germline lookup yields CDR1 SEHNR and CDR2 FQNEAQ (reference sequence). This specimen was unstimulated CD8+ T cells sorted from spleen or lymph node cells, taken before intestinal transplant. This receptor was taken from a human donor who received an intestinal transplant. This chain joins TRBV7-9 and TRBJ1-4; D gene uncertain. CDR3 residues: CASSHIGEKLFF. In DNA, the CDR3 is TGTGCCAGCAGCCATATCGGGGAAAAACTGTTTTTT. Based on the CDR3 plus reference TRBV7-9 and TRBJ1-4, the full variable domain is DTGVSQNPRHKITKRGQNVTFRCDPISEHNRLYWYRQTLGQGPEFLTYFQNEAQLEKSRLLSDRFSAERPKGSFSTLEIQRTEQGDSAMYLCASSHIGEKLFFGSGTQLSVL.